This paragraph reports one TCR beta chain. The antigen is undetermined. This entry comes from a study of shared clonotypes between healthy human individuals. Study results and caveats: Limited genetic and exposure-history diversity came from having few donors.

Profiled with immunoSEQ multiplex PCR; TCRdb holds only in-frame clones, not every one. Of 2 million to 2.5 million clones in the sample, over 85% were seen once. From germline, CDR1 is MNHEY and CDR2 SVGAGI. With 7 bases removed from V and 2 bases from J, the gap between germline ends came to 8 bases. This CDR3 spans 13 amino acids. All donors were healthy HIV-negative adults lacking recent acute infections or vaccinations. Subsets obtained from CD4+ cells comprised CD45RA+ naive and CD45RA-negative memory cells. The chain combines TRBV6-5 with TRBJ2-2; D remains unclear. This receptor was taken from a man younger than 30 in good health. Some clones in this sample may be carry-over from other donors' samples. Sample: naive CD4+ T cells from PBMCs. Stated subset: CD45RA+ positively selected. The CDR3 sequence: CASTYTNTGELFF. The CDR3 DNA reads as TGTGCCAGCACCTATACCAACACCGGGGAGCTGTTTTTT.